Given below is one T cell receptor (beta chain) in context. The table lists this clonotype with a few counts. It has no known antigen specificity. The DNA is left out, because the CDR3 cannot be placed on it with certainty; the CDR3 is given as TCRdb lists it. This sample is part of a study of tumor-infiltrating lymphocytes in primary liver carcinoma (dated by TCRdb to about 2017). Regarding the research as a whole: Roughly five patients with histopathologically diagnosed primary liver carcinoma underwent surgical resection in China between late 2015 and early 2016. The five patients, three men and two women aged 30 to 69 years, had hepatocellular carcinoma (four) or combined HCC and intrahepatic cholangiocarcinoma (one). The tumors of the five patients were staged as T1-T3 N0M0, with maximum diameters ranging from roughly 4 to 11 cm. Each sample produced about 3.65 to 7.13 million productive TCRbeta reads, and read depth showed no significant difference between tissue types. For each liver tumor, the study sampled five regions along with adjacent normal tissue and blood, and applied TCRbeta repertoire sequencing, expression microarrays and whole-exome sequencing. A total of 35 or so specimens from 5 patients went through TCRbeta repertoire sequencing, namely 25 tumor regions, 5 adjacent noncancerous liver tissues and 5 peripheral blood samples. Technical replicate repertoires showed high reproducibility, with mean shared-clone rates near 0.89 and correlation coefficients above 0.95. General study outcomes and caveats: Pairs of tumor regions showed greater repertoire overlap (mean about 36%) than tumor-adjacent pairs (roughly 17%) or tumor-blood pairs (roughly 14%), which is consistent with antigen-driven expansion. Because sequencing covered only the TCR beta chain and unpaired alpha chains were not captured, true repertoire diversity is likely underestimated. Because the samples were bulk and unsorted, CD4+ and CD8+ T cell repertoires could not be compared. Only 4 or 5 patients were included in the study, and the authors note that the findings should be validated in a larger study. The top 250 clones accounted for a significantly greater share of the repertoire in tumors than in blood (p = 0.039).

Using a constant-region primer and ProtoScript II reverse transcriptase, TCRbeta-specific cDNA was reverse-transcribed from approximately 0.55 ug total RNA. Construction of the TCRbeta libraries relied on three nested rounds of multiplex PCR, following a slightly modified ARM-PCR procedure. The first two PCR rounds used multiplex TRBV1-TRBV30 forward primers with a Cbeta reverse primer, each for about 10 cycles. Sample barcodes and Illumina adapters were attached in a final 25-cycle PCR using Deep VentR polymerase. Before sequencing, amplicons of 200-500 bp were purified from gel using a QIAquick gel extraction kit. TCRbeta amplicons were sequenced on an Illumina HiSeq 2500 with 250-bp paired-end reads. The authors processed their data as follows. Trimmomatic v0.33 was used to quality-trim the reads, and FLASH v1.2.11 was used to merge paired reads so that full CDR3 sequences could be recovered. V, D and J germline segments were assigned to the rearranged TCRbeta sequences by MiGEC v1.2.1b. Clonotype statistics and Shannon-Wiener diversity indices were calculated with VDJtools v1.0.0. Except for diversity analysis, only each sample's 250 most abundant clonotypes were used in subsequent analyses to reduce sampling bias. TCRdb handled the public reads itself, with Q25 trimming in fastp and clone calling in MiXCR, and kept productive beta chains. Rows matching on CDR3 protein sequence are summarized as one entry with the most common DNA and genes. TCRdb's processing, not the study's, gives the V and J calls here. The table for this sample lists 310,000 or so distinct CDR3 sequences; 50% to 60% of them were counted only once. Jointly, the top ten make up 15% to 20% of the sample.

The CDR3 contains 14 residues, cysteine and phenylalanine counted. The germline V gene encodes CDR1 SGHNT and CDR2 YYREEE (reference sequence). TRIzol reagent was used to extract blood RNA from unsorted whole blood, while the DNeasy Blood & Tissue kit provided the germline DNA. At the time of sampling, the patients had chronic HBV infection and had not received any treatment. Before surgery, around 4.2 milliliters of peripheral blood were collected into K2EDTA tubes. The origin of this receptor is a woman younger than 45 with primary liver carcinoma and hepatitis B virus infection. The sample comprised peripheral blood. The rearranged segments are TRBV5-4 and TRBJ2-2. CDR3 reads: CATRHFGNTGELFF.